The present TCR beta chain was sequenced within a study of cytomegalovirus exposure and HLA in healthy donors (dated by TCRdb to between 2016 and 2019). The study in broad terms: According to an earlier analysis of several hundred of the donors, roughly 180 million T cells yielded 95 million to 140 million unique TCR beta sequences and approximately 300 Gb of sequence data. About 280 gigabases of sequencing data and approximately 84 million unique TCR sequences were included in an early release covering over 600 HLA-typed donors. Of the roughly 400 genotyped donors, approximately 80% fell in the genetic ancestry cluster associated with self-reported Caucasian donors. The study was designed to test whether signatures of past pathogen exposure could be identified by cataloging public T cell receptors. The study profiled the T cell repertoires of 500 to 800 subjects by immunosequencing and related them to cytomegalovirus serostatus. A separate validation cohort of approximately 130 different subjects was used in addition to the roughly 700-subject first cohort. To predict cytomegalovirus infection status, the study brought together high-throughput TCR immunosequencing, statistical association of individual TCRs with disease status, and machine learning. A later analysis re-examined previously published TCR beta repertoires from roughly 720 donors and added high-resolution HLA genotyping to investigate patterns of TCR occurrence. In the later analysis, no new phenotypic data were used to find candidate immune exposures; instead, reliance was placed on TCR beta sequences and their occurrence across donors. An earlier analysis of approximately 630 of the donors applied high-throughput TCR beta sequencing to assess whether each TCR beta V gene segment acted as functional or pseudogenic. Donor age, sex, ethnicity and CMV serostatus were collected together with the repertoire data. In a later genetic analysis, genome-wide SNP genotypes for about three fifths of the 666 donors were used, and that subset was treated as a discovery cohort. Every repertoire in the discovery cohort had been generated on one and the same sequencing platform. HLA typing covered class I and class II loci at four-digit resolution. The number of typed donors differed by locus: roughly 620-640 for A, B, C, DRB1 and DQB1; approximately 540 for DQA1; 606 for DPA1; and approximately 450 for DPB1. Several DR-DQ haplotypes were treated as single units for association and clustering because of strong linkage in the cohort. Among about 390 genotyped donors of the cohort, an average of about 240,000 unique TCR beta nucleotide sequences were sequenced per donor, roughly a sixth of them non-productive.

In total, 630 or so healthy bone marrow donors made up the cohort. Cohort members were all nominally healthy when sampled, although unrecorded immune exposures were likely present. The donor tested CMV seropositive, placing the donor among the approximately 290 seropositive members of the cohort. Every donor gave a peripheral blood sample, and the peripheral blood mononuclear cells from that sample were used for TCR beta sequencing. The Qiagen DNeasy Blood Extraction Kit was used to extract genomic DNA from the blood cell samples. CDR1 and CDR2 are drawn from the germline V gene: MNHEY, SVGAGI. The CDR3 runs 15 residues from the cysteine to the phenylalanine. The CDR3 DNA has 45 bases and is translated from base 1. The germline V end is reduced by 4 bases and the J end by 9 bases; junction bases left unmatched: 9. Overall study results and their limits: The classifier was reported to diagnose cytomegalovirus status with high specificity and sensitivity in both the original cohort and the validation cohort. A group of highly shared sequence variants was considered likely to be a technical artifact of the sequencing pipeline. A later analysis found that most CMV-associated TCR beta chains appeared HLA-restricted, with HLA associations seemingly driven largely by CMV exposure. In this cohort, only TCR beta chains were sequenced, and detectable features were limited by the absence of alpha or paired-chain data. In a later analysis, about 16,000 TCR beta sequences were associated with specific HLA alleles at a false discovery rate of 0.05. The study gave a list of under 200 TCR beta chains associated with cytomegalovirus. Assigning TCR associations to individual alleles was difficult when HLA alleles, especially DR and DQ, strongly co-occurred. A further reported finding was that TCR beta sequences accurately predicted the HLA-A and HLA-B alleles for most subjects in the first cohort. In vitro tests confirmed that a few of the cytomegalovirus-associated TCR beta chains recognize cytomegalovirus antigens. A later analysis found that HLA-associated TCR beta chains were more clonally expanded and had lower generation probabilities than equally common non-associated chains. An association between a missense DCLRE1C variant and V-gene and J-gene trimming of TCR beta chains was found in a later genetic analysis and replicated in an independent cohort. Most TCR sequences were observed very rarely across donors, whereas some public TCRs were present in many individuals. Roughly uniform sequencing depth across donors was assumed in presence/absence analyses, although this assumption may not hold. Several of the top co-occurrence clusters appeared to be linked to parvovirus B19, influenza, CMV and Epstein-Barr virus, according to a later analysis. A later genetic analysis reported fewer N-insertions in productive TCRs among donors in an Asian-associated ancestry cluster than the roughly 700-donor mean. Because HLA typing was missing for some donors at each locus, association tests included only the typed subset. Because the 87-base-pair reads could not distinguish some IMGT-functional V segments, including TRBV6-2 and TRBV6-3, those segments were excluded. According to a later analysis, TCR association rates differed among HLA loci, with DRB1 alleles showing the most associated TCRs and HLA-C alleles showing the fewest. The authors suggested that the approach could potentially be generalized to other disease states and immunological phenotypes. The earlier analysis of 587 of the donors excluded some 15 rarely observed V segments, including chromosome 9 orphons, because counts were too low. Correlated functional status among segregating V segments might be attributable to linkage disequilibrium, but an unknown experimental factor could not be ruled out. For the cohort, immune exposure information was limited to CMV serostatus. An earlier analysis of 587 of the donors showed that most TCR beta V segments appeared in productive rearrangements either about 87% or about 30% of the time, which broadly matched IMGT annotations.

This clone turned up a few times. The clone's antigen remains unknown. Base-call qualities are not available, and no considerably larger clone is one nucleotide away. Receptor amplification or capture employed the immunoSEQ multiplex PCR assay. For the multiplex PCR, a mixture combining 60 forward primers for TCR Vbeta segments and 13 reverse primers for TCR Jbeta segments was used. The CDR3 region of rearranged TCR beta genes was amplified from genomic DNA by a multiplex PCR assay. On the Illumina HiSeq System, the amplified TCR beta libraries were sequenced as 87-base-pair reads. Processing in the source paper ran as follows. A later analysis counted about 80 million unique TCR beta chains across the 690 or so repertoires, and around 12 million of these chains were shared by at least two donors. A nearest-neighbor algorithm error-corrected the raw reads and collapsed the reads into unique sequences, merging closely related sequences to remove PCR and sequencing errors. V, D and J gene segments were assigned by aligning CDR3 sequences to IMGT reference sequences. For a sequence to be retained, a match of at least six nucleotides was required to both a V gene segment and a J gene segment. Rearrangements were classified as productive when the CDR3 lacked stop codons and remained in frame with V and J, and all other rearrangements were classified as non-productive. CDR3 was defined by IMGT convention, running from the second conserved V-encoded cysteine to the conserved J-encoded phenylalanine. The earlier analysis of about 500 of the donors excluded sequences that lacked an unambiguous match to a single V gene segment. In an earlier analysis of around 600 of the donors, V segments were called functional above 56.7% productive rearrangements and were called segregating when the between-donor standard deviation exceeded 5%. A statistical classification framework was developed to diagnose cytomegalovirus status using the catalog of TCR beta chain sequences. V and J gene assignment, in a later analysis, came from comparing TCR nucleotide sequences with IMGT/GENE-DB human TR gene sequences. A later analysis assigned CDR3 sequences and most-parsimonious VDJ recombination scenarios with the TCRdist pipeline. In a later analysis, every TCR beta chain was defined by the combination of its CDR3 amino acid sequence and its V-gene family, and reads without a unique V-gene family were dropped. As a way to deal with suspected cross-contamination and a sequencing artifact, a later analysis dropped 450 to 600 nucleotide sequences that were highly shared and had low generation probability. A later analysis calculated a clonal expansion index for each public chain from normalized within-repertoire ranks of inferred template counts. In a later analysis, generation probabilities were computed using a VDJ recombination model fitted to out-of-frame rearrangements, and the results were checked against IGoR. Hypergeometric tests were used in a later analysis to score TCR-TCR, TCR-HLA and TCR-CMV co-occurrence, with a repertoire-size bias correction applied to the TCR pairs. False discovery rates were estimated in a later analysis by permuting HLA or CMV assignments 20 times. In a later analysis, co-occurring TCRs were grouped using DBSCAN, with TCRdist sequence similarity added in when clustering inside HLA-allele-positive subsets. Repertoires with fewer than 30,000 or more than 120,000 public chains, plus five repertoires with anomalous nucleotide sharing, were excluded from co-occurrence clustering. The clones in this table, taken by TCRdb from immuneACCESS, are in-frame only. Not every clone is retained; where verified, under half of the shortfall comes from an unresolved V gene, and the cause of the rest is unknown. Clone size and the V and J calls come from that table; the DNA yielded D and trimming. For this sample the table gives roughly 190,000 clones, of which roughly a tenth were detected only once. In total, the top ten clones hold roughly 1.4% of the sample.

The sample was PBMCs. This receptor was taken from a woman in her 30s in good health and CMV-seropositive. The rearranged segments are TRBV6-5 and TRBJ1-6; 7 bases in between match TRBD1. The CDR3 sequence is CASSFLSQGRSPLHF. The sequenced DNA is TGTGCCAGCAGTTTCCTATCACAGGGGCGTTCACCCCTCCACTTT.